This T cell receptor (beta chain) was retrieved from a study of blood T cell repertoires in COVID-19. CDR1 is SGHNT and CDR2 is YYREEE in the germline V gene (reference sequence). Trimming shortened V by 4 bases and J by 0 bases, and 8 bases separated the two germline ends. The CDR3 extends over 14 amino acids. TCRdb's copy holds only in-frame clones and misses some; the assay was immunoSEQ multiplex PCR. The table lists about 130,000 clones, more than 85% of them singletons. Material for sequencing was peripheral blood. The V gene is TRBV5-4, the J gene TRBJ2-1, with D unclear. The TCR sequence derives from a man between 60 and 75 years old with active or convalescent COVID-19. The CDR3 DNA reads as TGTGCCAGCAGCCCTCCCGGCTCCTACAATGAGCAGTTCTTC. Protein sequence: CASSPPGSYNEQFF.